These 11 T cell receptor beta chains originate from one sample sequenced in a study of graft-versus-host responses after intestinal transplantation. Some clones are missing from TCRdb's copy, which holds only in-frame ones; the method was immunoSEQ multiplex PCR. The sample includes about 25,000 clones, around 40% of them seen just once. Sequences were derived from alloreactive CD4+ T cells from a mixed lymphocyte reaction culture, sampled before intestinal transplant. Stated subset: CFSE-low proliferating T cells sorted from approximately 6-day pre-transplant mixed lymphocyte reaction (GvH or HvG direction). The receptors were gathered from a human patient who received an intestinal transplant.

This clone was counted a single time. The V and J genes are TRBV5-1 and TRBJ1-1; D not certain. V dropped 1 base and J dropped 4 bases, with 11 bases sitting between them. This CDR3 is built from 14 residues. CDR1 and CDR2 from the germline V gene are SGHRS and YFSETQ. CDR3 sequence (DNA): TGCGCCAGCAGCTTGAACGTCCCGGTCACTGAAGCTTTCTTT. It encodes CASSLNVPVTEAFF.

The V and J genes are TRBV7-2 and TRBJ2-7, with 8 bases fitting TRBD2. Germline V gene lookup returns CDR1 SGHTA and CDR2 FQGNSA. The CDR3 has 16 residues. The V gene end was trimmed by 3 bases and the J gene end by 6 bases; junction bases not matched to a gene: 13. CDR3 in amino acids: CASSLAWRAGVGEQYF. CDR3 nucleotides: TGTGCCAGCAGCTTGGCTTGGAGAGCGGGGGTTGGCGAGCAGTACTTC.

The chain couples TRBV5-1 to TRBJ2-7; 12 bases are shared with TRBD2. CDR1 SGHRS and CDR2 YFSETQ come from the germline V gene. V gave up 0 bases and J gave up 3 bases; unmatched junction bases: 1. CDR3 length equals 15 residues. CDR3 loop: CASSLGLAGVYEQYF. The CDR3 DNA reads as TGCGCCAGCAGCTTGGGACTAGCGGGAGTCTACGAGCAGTACTTC.

This chain connects TRBV7-8 to TRBJ2-5, with 13 bases that match TRBD2. V shed 5 bases, J shed 5 bases, and the junction held 8 bases outside the gene matches. CDR3 length: 16 residues. CDR1 SGHVS and CDR2 FQNEAQ come from the germline V gene. The CDR3 bases are TGTGCCAGCAGCCCGACTAGCGGGGGGAATTGGGAGACCCAGTACTTC. This translates into CASSPTSGGNWETQYF. Looking up the rest from reference TRBV7-8 and TRBJ2-5 gives the full variable domain: GAGVSQSPRYKVAKRGQDVALRCDPISGHVSLFWYQQALGQGPEFLTYFQNEAQLDKSGLPSDRFFAERPEGSVSTLKIQRTQQEDSAVYLCASSPTSGGNWETQYFGPGTRLLVL.

This clone appeared a few times. The chain joins TRBV28 to TRBJ1-5; the D is unclear. V lost 5 bases, J lost 4 bases, and 9 bases lay in between. The CDR3 is 13 amino acids. Per the germline V gene, CDR1 is MDHEN and CDR2 is SYDVKM. The CDR3 coding sequence is TGTGCCAGCAGTGTTATGGAGAATCAGCCCCAGCATTTT. Translating it yields CASSVMENQPQHF. The full variable domain, with the rest looked up from reference TRBV28 and TRBJ1-5, is DVKVTQSSRYLVKRTGEKVFLECVQDMDHENMFWYRQDPGLGLRLIYFSYDVKMKEKGDIPEGYSVSREKKERFSLILESASTNQTSMYLCASSVMENQPQHFGDGTRLSIL.

This clone came up once. This chain uses TRBV2 with TRBJ1-5; D is unclear. V lost 7 bases and J 1 base, leaving 14 bases between the germline ends. The CDR3 is 15 amino acids. Per the germline V gene, CDR1 is SNHLY and CDR2 is FYNNEI. The DNA of the CDR3 is TGTGCCAGCACGGAACAGAATTTGAGCAATCAGCCCCAGCATTTT. This translates into CASTEQNLSNQPQHF. The full variable domain, with the rest looked up from reference TRBV2 and TRBJ1-5, is EPEVTQTPSHQVTQMGQEVILRCVPISNHLYFYWYRQILGQKVEFLVSFYNNEISEKSEIFDDQFSVERPDGSNFTLKIRSTKLEDSAMYFCASTEQNLSNQPQHFGDGTRLSIL.

The chain employs TRBV4-1 and TRBJ2-7; 13 bases align to TRBD2. V dropped 6 bases and J dropped 5; count of bases not matched to a gene: 10. The germline V gene encodes CDR1 MGHRA and CDR2 YSYEKL. This CDR3 region has 16 residues. CDR3 sequence reads: CASSLLAGGPRNEQYF. The CDR3 DNA reads TGCGCCAGCAGTCTACTAGCGGGAGGGCCTAGGAACGAGCAGTACTTC.

This clone was seen a few times. The chain recombines TRBV30 with TRBJ2-1, with 10 bases matching TRBD1. Germline values: CDR1 GTSNPN, CDR2 SVGIG (reference sequence). After removal of 2 bases from V and 7 bases from J, the junction contained 11 bases not matched to a gene. This CDR3 spans 16 amino acids. The CDR3 is CAWSYLPGQGKNEQFF. For the CDR3, the DNA is TGTGCCTGGAGTTATCTCCCGGGACAGGGGAAAAATGAGCAGTTCTTC.

The chain employs TRBV19 and TRBJ1-6; 8 bases line up with TRBD1. Trimming cost V 3 bases and J 5 bases; bases outside gene matches: 6. The CDR3 is 16 residues long. The V gene's germline CDR1 is LNHDA and CDR2 SQIVND (reference sequence). CDR3 nucleotide sequence: TGTGCCAGTAGTATTCGACAGGGGTCAGATAATTCACCCCTCCACTTT. Translated: CASSIRQGSDNSPLHF. Drawing the rest from reference TRBV19 and TRBJ1-6, the complete variable domain is DGGITQSPKYLFRKEGQNVTLSCEQNLNHDAMYWYRQDPGQGLRLIYYSQIVNDFQKGDIAEGYSVSREKKESFPLTVTSAQKNPTAFYLCASSIRQGSDNSPLHFGNGTRLTVT.

The chain uses TRBV6-5 and TRBJ1-1; weak D call: TRBD1 (6 bases). Trimming shortened V by 4 bases and J by 5 bases, and 17 bases separated the two germline ends. The CDR3 loop spans 15 amino acids. CDR1 and CDR2 (germline): MNHEY, SVGAGI. This CDR3 is CASSLTGEKRTEAFF. The CDR3 nucleotides are TGTGCCAGCAGTTTGACAGGCGAAAAAAGGACTGAAGCTTTCTTT.

The CDR3 bases are TGTGCCAGCAGTATCGTACAGGTTACCGGGGAGCTGTTTTTT. It specifies CASSIVQVTGELFF. The V call is TRBV6-1, the J call TRBJ2-2, with D perhaps TRBD1 (5 bases). CDR3 size: 14 residues. Germline lookup yields CDR1 MNHNS and CDR2 SASEGT. V gave up 5 bases and J gave up 5 bases, with 12 bases separating them.